The source of this T cell receptor beta chain is a study of T cells after posttransplantation cyclophosphamide. General observations from the study: After PTCy, TRB diversity resembled that of CNI/methotrexate controls. Donor CD8+ memory clones often dominated recipient blood repertoires at later times. Tissue-infiltrating T cells from skin or gut overlapped little with blood T cells.

Treatment was busulfan-fludarabine conditioning, a marrow graft, and cyclophosphamide on days +3 and +4. In germline, CDR1 is SGHTA, CDR2 FQGTGA. J gave up 0 bases and V 4 bases, and 3 bases lay outside the gene matches. The CDR3 has 15 residues. The data were produced by immunoSEQ multiplex PCR, yet TCRdb's version contains in-frame clones alone and is incomplete. The sample has 8,000 to 10,000 clones, about four fifths seen once. This clone has a single count. Its specificity is unknown. The receptor was derived from a female patient in her thirties or forties who received an allogeneic stem cell transplant from a related donor, was CMV-positive, and had no GVHD. Some T cells may arise from the graft donor. The chain recombines TRBV7-3 with TRBJ2-3; TRBD1 matches at 8 bases. Sequencing was performed on PBMCs, taken 1903 days after a stem cell transplant with posttransplant cyclophosphamide. CDR3 region: CASSYQGASTDTQYF. CDR3 bases: TGTGCCAGCAGCTACCAGGGGGCTAGCACAGATACGCAGTATTTT.